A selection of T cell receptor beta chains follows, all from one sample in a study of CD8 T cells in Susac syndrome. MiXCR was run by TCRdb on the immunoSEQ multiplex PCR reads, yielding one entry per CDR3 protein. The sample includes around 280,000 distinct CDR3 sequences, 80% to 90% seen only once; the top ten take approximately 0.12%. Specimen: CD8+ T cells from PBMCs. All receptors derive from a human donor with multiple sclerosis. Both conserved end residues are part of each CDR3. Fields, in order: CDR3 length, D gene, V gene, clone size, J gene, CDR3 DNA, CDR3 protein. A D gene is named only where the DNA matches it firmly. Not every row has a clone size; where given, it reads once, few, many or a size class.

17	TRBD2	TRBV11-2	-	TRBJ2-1	TGTGCCAGCAGCTTAGATAACCGGGAGGGCCTCTACAATGAGCAGTTCTTC	CASSLDNREGLYNEQFF
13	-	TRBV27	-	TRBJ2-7	TGTGCCAGCAGTTTTTCTGGGGCAAGGGAGCAGTACTTC	CASSFSGAREQYF
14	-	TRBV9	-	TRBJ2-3	TGTGCCAGCAGCGACATCGACAGCGCAGATACGCAGTATTTT	CASSDIDSADTQYF
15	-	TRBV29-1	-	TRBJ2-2	TGCAGCGTTATACTAGGGGGGACTATGCCCGGGGAGCTGTTTTTT	CSVILGGTMPGELFF
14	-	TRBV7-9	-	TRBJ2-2	TGTGCCAGCAGCTTAGGGGGCATCGGCGGGGAGCTGTTTTTT	CASSLGGIGGELFF
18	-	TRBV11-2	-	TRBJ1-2	TGTGCCAGCAGCTTAGATCTGGTCCATGGGGGCAGGGTAAATGGCTACACCTTC	CASSLDLVHGGRVNGYTF
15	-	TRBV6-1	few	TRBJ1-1	TGTGCCAGCACCCACCCGACGAGAGGGGCGACTGAAGCTTTCTTT	CASTHPTRGATEAFF
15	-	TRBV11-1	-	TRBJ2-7	TGTGCCAGCAGCTCCATCCCTGACCACTCCTACGAGCAGTACTTC	CASSSIPDHSYEQYF
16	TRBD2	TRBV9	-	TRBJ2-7	TGTGCCAGCAGCTTGGGGACTAGCGGGGCCTCCTACGAGCAGTACTTC	CASSLGTSGASYEQYF
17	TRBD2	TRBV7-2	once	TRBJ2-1	TGTGCCAGCAGCCCATTTCTTGGTAGCGGGCACTACAATGAGCAGTTCTTC	CASSPFLGSGHYNEQFF
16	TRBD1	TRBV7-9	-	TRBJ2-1	TGTGCCAGCAGCCCAACTGACAGGGGTTCTTACAATGAGCAGTTCTTC	CASSPTDRGSYNEQFF
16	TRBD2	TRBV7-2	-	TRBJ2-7	TGTGCCAGCAGCTTGGTACTAGCGGGGGGCGGACGAGAGCAGTACTTC	CASSLVLAGGGREQYF
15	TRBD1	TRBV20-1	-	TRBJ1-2	TGCAGTGCTACCTCCGGGACAGAGGAGGACTATGGCTACACCTTC	CSATSGTEEDYGYTF
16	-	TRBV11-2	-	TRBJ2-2	TGTGCCAGCAGCTACCGGACGGAAACACTTACCGGGGAGCTGTTTTTT	CASSYRTETLTGELFF
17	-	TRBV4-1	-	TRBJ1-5	TGCGCCAGCAGCCAAGATCCTCCGGGCTCCGAAAATCAGCCCCAGCATTTT	CASSQDPPGSENQPQHF
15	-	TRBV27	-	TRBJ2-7	TGTGCCAGCAGTGAACAGGGTATCGACGTCCACGAGCAGTACTTC	CASSEQGIDVHEQYF
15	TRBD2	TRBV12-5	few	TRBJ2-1	TGTGCTAGTGGTGCAACTAGCGGGGAGTACAATGAGCAGTTCTTC	CASGATSGEYNEQFF
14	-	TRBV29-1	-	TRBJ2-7	TGCAGCGTCGATTCTAAGGACAGTTTCTACGAGCAGTACTTC	CSVDSKDSFYEQYF
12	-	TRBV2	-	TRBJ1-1	TGTGCCAGCAGTGAAGGGCGGGCTGAAGCTTTCTTT	CASSEGRAEAFF
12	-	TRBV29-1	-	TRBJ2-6	TGCAGCGTTGAGGGGGAGGCCAACGTCCTGACTTTC	CSVEGEANVLTF
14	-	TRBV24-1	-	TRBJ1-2	TGTGCCACCAGTTGGGGGGTTGCTAACTATGGCTACACCTTC	CATSWGVANYGYTF
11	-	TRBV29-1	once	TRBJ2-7	TGCAGCGGCCTATTTGGGCGGGAGCAGTACTTC	CSGLFGREQYF
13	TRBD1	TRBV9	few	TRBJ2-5	TGTGCCAGCAGCGTAGACAGGGGAGAGACCCAGTACTTC	CASSVDRGETQYF
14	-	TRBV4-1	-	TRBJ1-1	TGCGCCAGCAGCTCACGACGGTTGAACACTGAAGCTTTCTTT	CASSSRRLNTEAFF